Sequencing of this TCR beta chain was carried out in a study of cytomegalovirus exposure and HLA in healthy donors (dated by TCRdb to 2016 to 2017). Background on the whole study: An earlier analysis of roughly 500 of the donors reported about 250 Gb of sequence data and around 110 million unique TCR beta sequences from roughly 200 million T cells. On average, around 240,000 unique TCR beta nucleotide sequences were sequenced per donor among 398 genotyped donors of the cohort, with roughly 20% of those sequences being non-productive. The study was designed to test whether signatures of past pathogen exposure could be identified by cataloging public T cell receptors. Besides the first cohort of 666 subjects, a separate validation cohort made up of roughly 120 different subjects was used. The genetic ancestry cluster associated with self-reported Caucasian donors included over 65% of the roughly 400 genotyped donors. Class I and class II HLA loci were covered by the typing at four-digit resolution. All discovery cohort repertoires had been generated on a single sequencing platform. To predict cytomegalovirus infection status, the study combined high-throughput TCR immunosequencing, statistical association of individual TCRs with disease status, and machine learning. Donor age, sex, ethnicity and CMV serostatus were compiled together with the repertoire data. A few DR-DQ haplotypes were handled as single units for association and clustering because linkage in the cohort was strong. Rather than using new phenotypic data, the later analysis identified candidate immune exposures from TCR beta sequences and from how often those sequences occurred across donors. The T cell repertoires of around 670 subjects were profiled by immunosequencing and related to cytomegalovirus serostatus. In an earlier analysis of 500 to 650 of the donors, high-throughput TCR beta sequencing was used to judge whether each TCR beta V gene segment behaved as functional or pseudogenic. A later genetic analysis took genome-wide SNP genotypes for about 55% of the roughly 700 donors and used that subset as a discovery cohort. Typing coverage varied by locus: roughly 629-640 donors for A, B, C, DRB1 and DQB1; more than 500 for DQA1; 600 to 610 for DPA1; fewer than 480 for DPB1. About 300 gigabases of sequencing data and tens of millions of unique TCR sequences made up an early release that covered approximately 650 HLA-typed donors. To study patterns of TCR occurrence, a later analysis re-analyzed previously published TCR beta repertoires from 650 to 750 donors and added high-resolution HLA genotyping. What the study reported, not specific to this receptor: In an earlier analysis of approximately 590 of the donors, most TCR beta V segments appeared in productive rearrangements about 87% or about 30% of the time, broadly matching IMGT annotations. A cluster of highly shared sequence variants was judged likely to represent a technical artifact of the sequencing pipeline. Strong co-occurrence of HLA alleles, especially DR and DQ, made assigning TCR associations to individual alleles difficult. A further reported finding was that TCR beta sequences accurately predicted the HLA-A and HLA-B alleles for most subjects in the first cohort. A later genetic analysis reported fewer N-insertions in productive TCRs among donors in an Asian-associated ancestry cluster than the roughly 700-donor mean. Linkage disequilibrium might explain the correlated functional status among segregating V segments, but an unknown experimental factor could not be ruled out. In both the original and validation cohorts, the classifier was reported to diagnose cytomegalovirus status with high specificity and sensitivity. The authors suggested that the approach could potentially be generalized to other disease states and immunological phenotypes. Most TCR sequences were seen in very few donors, while some public TCRs were found in many individuals. A later analysis found that HLA-associated TCR beta chains were more clonally expanded and had lower generation probabilities than equally common non-associated chains. A few of the identified cytomegalovirus-associated TCR beta chains were confirmed in vitro to be specific for cytomegalovirus antigens. A total of 150 to 200 TCR beta chains were listed by the study as associated with cytomegalovirus. Sequencing depth was assumed to be roughly uniform across donors in the presence/absence analyses, though that assumption may not hold. Because HLA typing was missing for some donors at each locus, association tests included only the typed subset. According to a later analysis, TCR association rates differed among HLA loci, with DRB1 alleles showing the most associated TCRs and HLA-C alleles showing the fewest. In a later analysis, about 17,000 TCR beta sequences were associated with specific HLA alleles at a false discovery rate of 0.05. Because counts were too low, some 17 rarely observed V segments, including chromosome 9 orphons, were left out of the earlier analysis of about 500 of the donors. The 87-base-pair reads could not distinguish some IMGT-functional V segments, including TRBV6-2 and TRBV6-3, so those segments were excluded. Most CMV-associated TCR beta chains appeared to be HLA-restricted in a later analysis, and the HLA associations seemed to be driven largely by CMV exposure. Only TCR beta chains were sequenced in this cohort, and the absence of alpha or paired-chain data limited detectable features. According to a later analysis, parvovirus B19, influenza, CMV and Epstein-Barr virus appeared linked to several top co-occurrence clusters. V-gene and J-gene trimming of TCR beta chains was associated with a missense DCLRE1C variant in a later genetic analysis, and the association was replicated in an independent cohort. CMV serostatus was the only immune exposure information available for the cohort.

The cohort was made up of hundreds of healthy bone marrow donors. At the time of sampling, every cohort member was nominally healthy, though immune exposures that went unrecorded were likely present. The donor was CMV seropositive and was included in the group of around 300 seropositive cohort members. Each donor provided a peripheral blood sample, and peripheral blood mononuclear cells were used for TCR beta sequencing. The Qiagen DNeasy Blood Extraction Kit was used to extract genomic DNA from the blood cell samples. The library was built by means of the immunoSEQ multiplex PCR assay. The multiplex PCR relied on a mix of 60 forward primers for TCR Vbeta segments and 13 reverse primers for TCR Jbeta segments. The CDR3 region of rearranged TCR beta genes was amplified from genomic DNA with a multiplex PCR assay. The Illumina HiSeq System was used to sequence the amplified TCR beta libraries as 87-base-pair reads. Per the authors' processing: Across the 700 or so repertoires, a later analysis counted 80 million or so unique TCR beta chains, roughly 11 million of which were shared by at least two donors. Raw reads were error-corrected and collapsed into unique sequences with a nearest-neighbor algorithm that merged closely related sequences to remove PCR and sequencing errors. CDR3 sequences were aligned to IMGT reference sequences to assign V, D and J gene segments. For a sequence to be retained, at least a six-nucleotide match to both a V gene segment and a J gene segment was required. Rearrangements were classified as productive when the CDR3 lacked stop codons and remained in frame with V and J, and all other rearrangements were classified as non-productive. Following IMGT convention, CDR3 was defined as the stretch from the second conserved V-encoded cysteine up to the conserved J-encoded phenylalanine. Sequences without an unambiguous match to a single V gene segment were excluded from the earlier analysis of 450 to 750 of the donors. An earlier analysis of approximately 590 of the donors classified V segments as functional when productive rearrangements were above 56.7% and as segregating when the standard deviation between donors was above 5%. A statistical classification framework was developed to diagnose cytomegalovirus status using the catalog of TCR beta chain sequences. V and J gene assignment, in a later analysis, came from comparing TCR nucleotide sequences with IMGT/GENE-DB human TR gene sequences. In a later analysis, CDR3 sequences and most-parsimonious VDJ recombination scenarios were assigned using the TCRdist pipeline. In a later analysis, every TCR beta chain was defined by the combination of its CDR3 amino acid sequence and its V-gene family, and reads without a unique V-gene family were dropped. As a way to deal with suspected cross-contamination and a sequencing artifact, a later analysis dropped more than 500 nucleotide sequences that were highly shared and had low generation probability. In a later analysis, a clonal expansion index for each public chain was calculated from normalized within-repertoire ranks of inferred template counts. A later analysis computed generation probabilities with a VDJ recombination model fitted to out-of-frame rearrangements, and checked the results against IGoR. A later analysis scored TCR-TCR, TCR-HLA and TCR-CMV co-occurrence with hypergeometric tests, applying a repertoire-size bias correction to TCR pairs. In a later analysis, false discovery rates were estimated by permuting HLA or CMV assignments 20 times. In a later analysis, co-occurring TCRs were grouped using DBSCAN, with TCRdist sequence similarity added in when clustering inside HLA-allele-positive subsets. For co-occurrence clustering, repertoires with fewer than 30,000 or more than 120,000 public chains were excluded, along with a handful of repertoires with anomalous nucleotide sharing. As stored in TCRdb, this immuneACCESS dataset retains in-frame rearrangements with V and J assigned. A fraction of the clones does not appear; measured against another copy, unresolved V genes explain less than half of the discrepancy, and the remainder lacks a known reason. For V, J and clone size, that table is used; D and trimming come from the DNA. This sample's table has entries for roughly 220,000 clones. The ten largest account for roughly 1.2% of the sample.

The germline V gene gives CDR1 as MGHRA and CDR2 as YSYEKL. From cysteine to phenylalanine, the CDR3 is 16 amino acids long. Only the CDR3 portion is preserved as DNA: 48 bases, with reading frame beginning at the first base. Trimming leaves V shorter by 3 bases and J shorter by 2 bases, with the junction holding 8 bases beyond the gene matches. For this clone: No cognate antigen has been identified for it.

The origin of this receptor is a girl aged 2-10 years in good health and CMV-seropositive. Recombination joined TRBV4-1 with TRBJ1-1; a stretch of 8 junction bases matches TRBD1. The sequenced sample consisted of PBMCs. The nucleotide sequence reads as follows: TGCGCCAGCAGCCATCGAATGGGACAGGTTAACACTGAAGCTTTCTTT. Its protein product is CASSHRMGQVNTEAFF.